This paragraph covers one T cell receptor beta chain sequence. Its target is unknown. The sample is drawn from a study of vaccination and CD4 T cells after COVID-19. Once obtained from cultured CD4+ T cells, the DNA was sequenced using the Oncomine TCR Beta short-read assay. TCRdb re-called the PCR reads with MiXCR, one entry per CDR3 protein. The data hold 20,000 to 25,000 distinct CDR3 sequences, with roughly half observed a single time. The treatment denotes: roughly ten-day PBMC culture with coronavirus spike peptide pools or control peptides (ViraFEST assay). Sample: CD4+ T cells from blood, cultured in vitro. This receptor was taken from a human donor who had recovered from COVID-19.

The DNA for the CDR3 is TGTGCCAGCAGCTTAACGGGACTGAGCTCCTACAATGAGCAGTTCTTC. Protein product: CASSLTGLSSYNEQFF. This rearrangement joins TRBV7-3 to TRBJ2-1; D is possibly TRBD2 (6 bases). The V end was cut by 0 bases, the J end by 0 bases, with 9 bases between. Germline assignment: CDR1 SGHTA and CDR2 FQGTGA. This CDR3 is built from 16 residues.